The entry that follows covers one TCR beta chain sequence. Its antigen is undetermined. Germline V gene sequence: CDR1 MNHEY, CDR2 SVGAGI. Trimming at V came to 3 bases and at J to 4 bases, leaving 5 bases not matched to a gene. CDR3 length: 15 amino acids. The data are from a study of cytomegalovirus exposure and HLA in healthy donors. Study-level background: Falling in the Caucasian-associated ancestry cluster were roughly 86% of under 450 genotyped donors. Study results and caveats: Indistinguishable V segments, including TRBV6-2 and TRBV6-3, were excluded. Later on, an analysis tied 15,000 to 20,000 TCR beta sequences to HLA alleles at 0.05 false discovery rate.

The PCR had 60 Vbeta and 13 Jbeta primers. Assay: immunoSEQ multiplex PCR; the TCRdb copy retains only in-frame clones and omits some. The table includes around 260,000 clones, 80% detected once. Sequencing used PBMCs. The chain joins TRBV6-5 to TRBJ1-5; 8 bases align to TRBD1. The sequence derives from a girl aged 2-10 years in good health and CMV-seronegative. For the CDR3, the DNA is TGTGCCAGCAGTTATACGGGACAGGCGAATCAGCCCCAGCATTTT. Protein product: CASSYTGQANQPQHF.